Sequencing of this TCR beta chain was carried out in a study of T-cell reconstitution after alpha-beta-depleted transplantation in children. Library preparation (for TCRbeta) was performed with unique molecular identifiers. Via MiXCR, TCRdb re-called the PCR reads, giving one row per CDR3 protein. The sample holds around 200,000 distinct CDR3 sequences, roughly 11% seen once. The sample holds many counts of this clonotype. The germline V and J ends were trimmed by 2 bases and 2 bases, with 7 bases remaining between them. The CDR3 extends over 14 amino acids. The germline V gene encodes CDR1 ENHRY and CDR2 SYGVKD.

The receptor was isolated from a child younger than two with acute myeloid leukemia, due to receive a stem cell transplant. V gene TRBV10-3 combines with J gene TRBJ2-1; D is ambiguous. Source: PBMCs, taken before TCRalphabeta/CD19-depleted stem cell transplant. CDR3 in amino acids: CAISERITYNEQFF. DNA for the CDR3: TGTGCCATCAGTGAGCGTATTACCTACAATGAGCAGTTCTTC.